This paragraph covers one TCR beta chain sequence. Other DNA sequences within the sample encode an identical CDR3. This sample stems from a study of PD-L1 blockade in urothelial cancer. Across the whole study: Blood samples contained a median about 140,000 T cells.

Germline loops: CDR1 SGHRS, CDR2 YFSETQ. J was trimmed by 1 base and V by 4 bases; bases with no gene match: 6. The CDR3 length is 16 residues. The protocol was immunoSEQ multiplex PCR, while the TCRdb copy is restricted to in-frame clones and leaves out a portion. The sample contains some 74,000 clones, 70% to 90% of which appear only once. The sample's time point: pretreatment peripheral blood. The chain uses TRBV5-1 and TRBJ2-5, with 11 nucleotides matching TRBD2. This TCR was recovered from a man aged 35 to 55 with urothelial cancer. This specimen consisted of PBMCs, obtained around atezolizumab (anti-PD-L1) treatment. The CDR3, as DNA: TGCGCCAGCAGCCTAGGACTAGCGGGCGTCCAAGAGACCCAGTACTTC. Amino acids: CASSLGLAGVQETQYF.